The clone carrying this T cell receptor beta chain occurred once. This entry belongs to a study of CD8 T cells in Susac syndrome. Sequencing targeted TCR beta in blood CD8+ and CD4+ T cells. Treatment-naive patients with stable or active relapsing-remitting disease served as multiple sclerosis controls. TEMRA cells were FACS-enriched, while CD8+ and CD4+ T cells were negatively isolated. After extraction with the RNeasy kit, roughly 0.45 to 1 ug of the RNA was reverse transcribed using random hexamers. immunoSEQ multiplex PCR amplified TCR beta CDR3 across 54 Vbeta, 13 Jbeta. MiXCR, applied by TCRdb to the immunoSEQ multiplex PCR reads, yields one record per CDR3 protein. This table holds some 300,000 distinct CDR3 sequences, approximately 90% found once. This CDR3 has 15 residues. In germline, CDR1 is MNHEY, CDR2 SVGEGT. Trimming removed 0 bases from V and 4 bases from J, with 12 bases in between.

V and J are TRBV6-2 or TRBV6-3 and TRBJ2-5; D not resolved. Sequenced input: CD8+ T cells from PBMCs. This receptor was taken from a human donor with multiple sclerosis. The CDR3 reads CASSYSSLGRETQYF. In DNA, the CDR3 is TGTGCCAGCAGTTACTCGAGTCTCGGTCGAGAGACCCAGTACTTC.